The T cell receptor (beta chain) under discussion was sequenced for a study of OX40 agonist ivuxolimab in advanced cancers. Study-wide context: Ivuxolimab, which is an agonistic anti-OX40 (CD134) antibody, was administered to the patients.

Blood was sampled at baseline, cycle 4 day 1, and cycle 7 day 1. Sequencing used immunoSEQ multiplex PCR; TCRdb keeps in-frame clones, though not all of them. The table lists about 32,000 clones, 90% to 95% of them singletons. The clonotype originates from an adult with an advanced solid tumor such as melanoma, head and neck, liver or kidney cancer. The sequences come from CD4+ or CD8+ T cells sorted from blood, collected in a trial of the OX40 agonist ivuxolimab.

The CDR3 spells CSVEGPAGQVNFNEQFF. CDR3 nucleotide sequence: TGCAGCGTTGAAGGGCCCGCAGGACAGGTTAATTTCAATGAGCAGTTCTTC. The rearrangement uses TRBV29-1 and TRBJ2-1; the match to TRBD1 covers 7 bases. Germline loops: CDR1 SQVTM, CDR2 ANQGSEA. V lost 1 base and J lost 6; bases outside the gene matches: 15. This CDR3 region has 17 residues.